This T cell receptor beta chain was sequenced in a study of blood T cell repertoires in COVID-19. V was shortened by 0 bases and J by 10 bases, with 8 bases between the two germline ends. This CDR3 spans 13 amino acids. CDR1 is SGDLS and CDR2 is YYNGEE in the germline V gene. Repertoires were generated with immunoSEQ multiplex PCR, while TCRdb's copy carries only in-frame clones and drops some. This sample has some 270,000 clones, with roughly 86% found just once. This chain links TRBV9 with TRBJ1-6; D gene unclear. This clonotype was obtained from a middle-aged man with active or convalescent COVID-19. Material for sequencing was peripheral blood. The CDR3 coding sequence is TGTGCCAGCAGCGTAGCAGTTCAATCACCCCTCCACTTT. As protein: CASSVAVQSPLHF.